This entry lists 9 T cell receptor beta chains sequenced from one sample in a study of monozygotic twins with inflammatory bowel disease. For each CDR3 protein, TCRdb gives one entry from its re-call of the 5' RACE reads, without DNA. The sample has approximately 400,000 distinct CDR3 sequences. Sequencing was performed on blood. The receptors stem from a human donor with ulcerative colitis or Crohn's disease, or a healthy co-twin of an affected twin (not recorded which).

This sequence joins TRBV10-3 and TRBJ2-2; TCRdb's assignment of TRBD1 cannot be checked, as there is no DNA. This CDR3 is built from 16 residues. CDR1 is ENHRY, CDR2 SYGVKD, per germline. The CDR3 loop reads CAISGTTGVSTGELFF.

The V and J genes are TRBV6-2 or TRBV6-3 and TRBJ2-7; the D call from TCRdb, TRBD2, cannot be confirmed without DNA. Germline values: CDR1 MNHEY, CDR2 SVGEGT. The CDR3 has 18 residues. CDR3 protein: CASWDRTSGRRAIHEQYF.

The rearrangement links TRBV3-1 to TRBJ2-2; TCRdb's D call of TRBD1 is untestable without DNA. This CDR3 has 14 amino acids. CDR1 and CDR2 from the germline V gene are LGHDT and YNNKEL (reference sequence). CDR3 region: CASSLGTGTGELFF. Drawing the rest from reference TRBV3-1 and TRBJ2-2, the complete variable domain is DTAVSQTPKYLVTQMGNDKSIKCEQNLGHDTMYWYKQDSKKFLKIMFSYNNKELIINETVPNRFSPKSPDKAHLNLHINSLELGDSAVYFCASSLGTGTGELFFGEGSRLTVL.

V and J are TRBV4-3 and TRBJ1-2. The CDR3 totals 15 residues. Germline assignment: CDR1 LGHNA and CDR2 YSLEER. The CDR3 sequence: CASSQDLSLNYGYTF.

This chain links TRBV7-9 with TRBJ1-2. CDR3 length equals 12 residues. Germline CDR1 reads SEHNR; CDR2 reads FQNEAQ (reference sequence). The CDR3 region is CASREPFYGYTF.

This chain's CDR3 is CAISEQRGRLGTQYF. This chain uses TRBV10-3 with TRBJ2-5; TCRdb picks TRBD2, but there is no DNA to check that call. CDR1 and CDR2 (germline): ENHRY, SYGVKD. This CDR3 is built from 15 residues.

CDR3 protein: CASSSILSTGVYEQYF. The chain combines TRBV12-3 or TRBV12-4 with TRBJ2-7; with no DNA, the TCRdb D assignment of TRBD2 cannot be verified. This CDR3 contains 16 residues.

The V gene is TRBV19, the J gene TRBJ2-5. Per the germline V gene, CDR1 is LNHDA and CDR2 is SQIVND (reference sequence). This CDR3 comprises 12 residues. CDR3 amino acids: CASSIEGETQYF.

CDR3 region: CALSTAVTDTQYF. The chain has TRBV6-2 or TRBV6-3 and TRBJ2-3. The CDR3 has 13 residues. CDR1 is MNHEY, CDR2 SVGEGT, per germline.